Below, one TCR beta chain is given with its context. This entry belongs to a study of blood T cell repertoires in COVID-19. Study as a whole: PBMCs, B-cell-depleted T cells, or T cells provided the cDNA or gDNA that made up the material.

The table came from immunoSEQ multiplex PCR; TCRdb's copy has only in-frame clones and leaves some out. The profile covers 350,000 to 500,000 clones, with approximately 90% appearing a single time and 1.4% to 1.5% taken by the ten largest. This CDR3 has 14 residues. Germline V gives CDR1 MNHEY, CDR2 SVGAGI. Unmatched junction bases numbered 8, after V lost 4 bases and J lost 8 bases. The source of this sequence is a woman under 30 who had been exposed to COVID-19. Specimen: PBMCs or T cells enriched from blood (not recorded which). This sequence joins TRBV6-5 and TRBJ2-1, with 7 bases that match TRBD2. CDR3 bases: TGTGCCAGCAGTTCGCAGCGGGAAGGGGATGAGCAGTTCTTC. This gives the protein CASSSQREGDEQFF.